This entry concerns a single TCR beta chain. Its antigen is undetermined. This sample is drawn from a study of T-cell reconstitution after alpha-beta-depleted transplantation in children. V was trimmed by 6 bases and J by 9 bases, leaving 30 bases between them. The CDR3 totals 17 residues. CDR1 is SNHLY, CDR2 FYNNEI, per germline. Findings and caveats of the study: Where some patients showed high TCRbeta diversity at day 60, it came from recipient T cells and thymic progenitors that had survived. Reported findings indicate that, about two months after transplant, alpha-beta T cells came from several hundred expanded clones, which were derived from non-depleted graft cells. Newly made T cells mostly supplied T-cell counts and diversity one year after transplant.

Unique molecular identifiers were incorporated when the TCRbeta library was constructed. TCRdb reanalysed the PCR reads using MiXCR and keeps one entry per CDR3 protein. The sample lists about 160,000 distinct CDR3 sequences, around 10% occurring once. The source of this sequence is a boy aged 2 to 10 with acute myeloid leukemia, due to receive a stem cell transplant. The V and J genes are TRBV2 and TRBJ2-7; D perhaps matches TRBD2 (5 bases). The material sequenced was PBMCs, taken before TCRalphabeta/CD19-depleted stem cell transplant. This chain's CDR3 is CASSGLLGAPQSLRQYF. As DNA, the CDR3 is TGTGCCAGCAGCGGCCTTTTGGGAGCGCCTCAGTCTCTACGGCAGTACTTC.